The clone carrying this T cell receptor beta chain was seen a handful of times. Its target is not known. This record comes from a study of vaccination and CD4 T cells after COVID-19. Treatment defined: approximately nine-day PBMC culture with coronavirus spike peptide pools or control peptides (ViraFEST assay). CDR3 length: 14 amino acids. V shed 8 bases and J 3 bases; nucleotides not matched to a gene: 6. The germline gives CDR1 LNHDA, CDR2 SQIVND (reference sequence). Researchers used the Oncomine TCR Beta short-read assay to sequence DNA from cultured CD4+ T cells. TCRdb passed the PCR reads through MiXCR, listing each CDR3 protein once. The profile shows some 16,000 distinct CDR3 sequences, less than 70% of them singletons.

The sequence derives from a human donor who had recovered from COVID-19. This rearrangement joins TRBV19 to TRBJ1-2, with 10 bases lining up with TRBD1. The material sequenced was CD4+ T cells from blood, cultured in vitro. The CDR3 is CASGAGTGDYGYTF. CDR3 nucleotides: TGTGCCAGTGGGGCTGGGACAGGGGACTATGGCTACACCTTC.